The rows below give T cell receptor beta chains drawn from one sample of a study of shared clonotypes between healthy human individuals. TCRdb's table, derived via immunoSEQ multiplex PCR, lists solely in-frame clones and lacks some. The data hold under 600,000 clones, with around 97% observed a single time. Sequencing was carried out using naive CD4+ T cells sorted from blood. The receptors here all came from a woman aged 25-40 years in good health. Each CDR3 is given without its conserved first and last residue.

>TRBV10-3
AISDRPGGELF
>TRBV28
ASRSNSEQF
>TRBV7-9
ASSLADQTQY
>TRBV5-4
ASSLGDTNTGELF
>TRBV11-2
ASSLGHGGDEQF
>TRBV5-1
ASSQDRTTYEQY
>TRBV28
ASSSSGRAFNEQF
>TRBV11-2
ASSLDRGARTEAF
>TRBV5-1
ASSWTPGLAENTGELF
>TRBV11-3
ASSRGTGSYNEQF